These 4 T cell receptor beta chains came from one sample sequenced in a study of blood T cells in healthy people across ages. The second PCR ran roughly 6 to 11 cycles with a sample-barcoded 5' primer and J-beta primers. TCRdb itself ran the 5' RACE reads through MiXCR, one entry per CDR3 protein. Seen here are about 970,000 distinct CDR3 sequences, 51% observed once, and the top ten hold about a fifth. Sequencing input: blood. The receptors derive from an older woman in good health.

In its sample, this clonotype was seen a few times. The chain couples TRBV12-3 or TRBV12-4 to TRBJ2-7, with D possibly being TRBD1 or TRBD2 (5 bases each). V shed 3 bases and J shed 0 bases, with 9 bases lying between them. The CDR3 is made up of 14 amino acids. The CDR3 sequence is CASSFRDHSYEQYF. CDR3 nucleotide sequence: TGTGCCAGCAGTTTCCGGGACCACTCCTACGAGCAGTACTTC.

This clonotype was counted a few times. The chain couples TRBV5-1 to TRBJ2-3; TRBD1 is a possible D gene (6 bases). Germline V gene data show CDR1 as SGHRS and CDR2 as YFSETQ. V was trimmed by 0 bases and J by 0 bases, leaving 14 bases between them. The CDR3 consists of 17 residues. Here the CDR3 reads CASSLDPTGWSTDTQYF. CDR3 DNA: TGCGCCAGCAGCTTGGACCCTACAGGGTGGAGCACAGATACGCAGTATTTT.

This clonotype was picked up a small number of times. The chain has TRBV20-1 and TRBJ2-5, with 8 bases fitting TRBD2. Germline CDR1 is DFQATT and CDR2 is SNEGSKA (reference sequence). The CDR3 has 15 amino acids. With 3 bases clipped from V and 5 bases from J, the junction kept 11 bases outside the gene matches. Here the CDR3 reads CSASLAGQSRETQYF. The CDR3 bases are TGCAGTGCTAGCTTAGCGGGACAAAGTCGGGAGACCCAGTACTTC.

CDR3 region: CASSVSREEETQYF. In DNA, the CDR3 is TGCGCCAGCAGCGTGTCTAGGGAGGAAGAGACCCAGTACTTC. The chain combines TRBV5-1 with TRBJ2-7, with a tentative D call TRBD2 (6 bases). With the DNA end fitting TRBJ2-5 better, the J assignment may be wrong. In germline, CDR1 is SGHRS, CDR2 YFSETQ. The CDR3 runs 14 residues.